The 25 T cell receptor beta chains listed next were all sequenced from one sample in a study of shared clonotypes between healthy human individuals. This table comes from immunoSEQ multiplex PCR, and its TCRdb copy is limited to in-frame clones, with some not included. There are approximately 1.1 million clones in the sample; about four fifths occur only once, and 0.5% to 0.6% lies in the top ten. Sequencing was carried out using memory CD4+ T cells from PBMCs. Subset here: CD45RA-negative fraction. The receptors were sampled from a man younger than 35 in good health. Some clones in this sample may be carry-over from other donors' samples.

For the CDR3, the DNA is TGTGCCTGGAGTGTAAGCCCCACCAGCTACACCTTC. Amino acid sequence: CAWSVSPTSYTF. The rearrangement links TRBV30 to TRBJ1-2, with D unclear. The ends were cut back, 0 bases at V and 9 bases at J, with 11 bases in the middle. Germline CDR1 is GTSNPN and CDR2 is SVGIG (reference sequence). The CDR3 has 12 amino acids.

A word on this clone: At one end the junction does not follow the germline gene, possibly because of a read error. This chain links TRBV5-1 with TRBJ2-7, with D perhaps given as TRBD1 or TRBD2 (5 bases each). Germline loops: CDR1 SGHRS, CDR2 YFSETQ. The CDR3 runs 12 residues. CDR3 residues: CASSSGIRDPAF. For the CDR3, the DNA is TGCGCCAGCAGCTCAGGAATCAGGGACCCGGCGTTC.

V is TRBV14 and J is TRBJ2-1; 7 bases match TRBD2. CDR3 length equals 18 residues. From germline, CDR1 is SGHDN and CDR2 FVKESK. V dropped 5 bases and J dropped 7; count of bases not matched to a gene: 20. In DNA form, the CDR3 reads TGTGCCAGCAGCGATACTAGCCGGGTGGGAGGGCCTCAAAATGAGCAGTTCTTC. The encoded protein is CASSDTSRVGGPQNEQFF.

This chain connects TRBV13 to TRBJ2-5, with unresolved D. Germline V gene sequence: CDR1 PRHDT, CDR2 FYEKMQ (reference sequence). This CDR3 has 13 residues. V gave up 3 bases and J gave up 3 bases, with 8 bases separating them. The CDR3 here is CASSLSAEETQYF. The CDR3 DNA is TGTGCCAGCAGCTTGTCGGCAGAAGAGACCCAGTACTTC.

This sequence joins TRBV4-3 and TRBJ2-3, with TRBD2 matching over 10 bases. CDR3 length: 20 amino acids. V lost 0 bases to trimming and J lost 2 bases; unmatched junction nucleotides: 14. Germline-derived CDR1 and CDR2 are LGHNA and YSLEER. CDR3 in amino acids: CASSQDPPLAGEGSTDTQYF. In DNA form, the CDR3 reads TGCGCCAGCAGCCAAGACCCGCCTCTAGCGGGAGAGGGGTCCACAGATACGCAGTATTTT.

The chain links TRBV7-2 to TRBJ1-1; possible D gene TRBD1, 5 bases. This CDR3 region has 13 residues. Germline assignment: CDR1 SGHTA and CDR2 FQGNSA. V lost 4 bases and J 0 bases, leaving 6 bases between the germline ends. CDR3 residues: CASSWTLNTEAFF. The CDR3 DNA sequence: TGTGCCAGCAGCTGGACACTGAACACTGAAGCTTTCTTT.

The V and J genes are TRBV7-3 and TRBJ2-2; 7 nucleotides match TRBD1. Trimming took 5 bases from V and 7 from J; bases not matched to a gene: 19. Looked up from germline, CDR1 is SGHTA and CDR2 is FQGTGA. The length of the CDR3 is 18 residues. The CDR3 spells CASSLRPDSYRGDGELFF. CDR3 bases: TGTGCCAGCAGCCTACGACCCGATTCTTACAGGGGAGACGGGGAGCTGTTTTTT.

The chain employs TRBV19 and TRBJ2-2; the D gene is possibly TRBD2 (5 bases). V gave up 3 bases and J gave up 3 bases, with 8 bases separating them. This CDR3 region has 14 residues. Germline values: CDR1 LNHDA, CDR2 SQIVND (reference sequence). The CDR3 spells CASSIKRHTGELFF. The CDR3, as DNA: TGTGCCAGTAGTATCAAGCGGCACACCGGGGAGCTGTTTTTT.

The J gene is TRBJ2-5, the V gene TRBV6-1, with D possibly being TRBD1 or TRBD2 (5 bases each). This CDR3 spans 13 amino acids. Trimming left V 3 bases short and J 3 bases short, with 8 bases between. Per the germline V gene, CDR1 is MNHNS and CDR2 is SASEGT. The CDR3 loop reads CASSDGGKETQYF. CDR3 sequence (DNA): TGTGCCAGCAGTGATGGGGGAAAAGAGACCCAGTACTTC.

There are a few counts of this clone. Within the sample, other DNA sequences also encode this same CDR3. The rearrangement uses TRBV29-1 and TRBJ1-5; D is unresolved. There are 12 residues in the CDR3. Germline V gene lookup returns CDR1 SQVTM and CDR2 ANQGSEA. V was pared by 4 bases and J by 4 bases, with 8 bases between. CDR3 coding DNA: TGCAGCGTTGGGGGAACGAATCAGCCCCAGCATTTT. As protein: CSVGGTNQPQHF.

In the case of this clone: One end of the junction varies from germline; a read error may be responsible. In the same sample, other DNA sequences code for this CDR3. This chain connects TRBV27 to TRBJ2-7; D might be TRBD1 (6 bases). This CDR3 comprises 15 residues. Per the germline V gene, CDR1 is MNHEY and CDR2 is SMNVEV (reference sequence). DNA for the CDR3: TGTGCCAGTAGTTTGATGGGGGCAGTGCCTCTCGAGCAGTACTTC. Protein product: CASSLMGAVPLEQYF.

The chain is built from TRBV5-6 and TRBJ2-1; 14 positions agree with TRBD2. This CDR3 comprises 14 residues. Trimming at V came to 4 bases and at J to 14 bases, leaving 8 bases not matched to a gene. Germline assignment: CDR1 SGHDT and CDR2 YYEEEE. The CDR3 DNA follows: TGTGCCAGCAGCATAGGGACTAGCGGGAGTCTGAAGTTCTTC. Translating it yields CASSIGTSGSLKFF.

The chain is built from TRBV6-1 and TRBJ2-4, with D tentatively TRBD2 (6 bases). The CDR3 is made up of 13 amino acids. CDR1 is MNHNS, CDR2 SASEGT, per germline. V was pared by 6 bases and J by 8 bases, with 14 bases between. The CDR3 protein is CASRVVWGDIQYF. CDR3 coding DNA: TGTGCCAGCAGGGTAGTCTGGGGGGACATTCAGTACTTC.

J is TRBJ2-7 and V is TRBV29-1; D remains ambiguous. CDR3 length equals 13 residues. Germline lookup yields CDR1 SQVTM and CDR2 ANQGSEA. Trimming shortened V by 7 bases and J by 0 bases, and 13 bases separated the two germline ends. CDR3 bases: TGCAGCGGGTCGGGCCGTGGCTCCTACGAGCAGTACTTC. It translates to CSGSGRGSYEQYF.

The V gene is TRBV11-3, the J gene TRBJ1-1; D is ambiguous. In germline, CDR1 is SGHNT, CDR2 YENEEA. The CDR3 is made up of 14 amino acids. V was trimmed by 1 base and J by 2 bases, leaving 8 bases between them. The DNA of the CDR3 is TGTGCCAGCAGCTTAGGTCAGACAAACACTGAAGCTTTCTTT. Its protein product is CASSLGQTNTEAFF.

This clone was recorded a few times. The CDR3 DNA reads TGTGCCAGCAGTTTAGCACTTGGCTATGGCTACACCTTC. Its translation: CASSLALGYGYTF. The rearrangement uses TRBV28 and TRBJ1-2; no firm D call. This CDR3 has 13 residues. The germline V gene has CDR1 MDHEN and CDR2 SYDVKM. Trimming took 2 bases from V and 4 from J, leaving 8 bases between them.

This chain links TRBV27 with TRBJ1-5; D is possibly TRBD1 (5 bases). The germline V and J ends were trimmed by 6 bases and 5 bases, with 11 bases remaining between them. Germline values: CDR1 MNHEY, CDR2 SMNVEV (reference sequence). The CDR3 loop spans 13 amino acids. CDR3 DNA: TGTGCCAGCAGATCCAGGGTCCATCAGCCCCAGCATTTT. Residues: CASRSRVHQPQHF.

This rearrangement joins TRBV5-6 to TRBJ1-1; TRBD1 agrees at 10 bases. Looked up from germline, CDR1 is SGHDT and CDR2 is YYEEEE. The CDR3 consists of 16 residues. V lost 4 bases to trimming and J lost 3 bases; unmatched junction nucleotides: 9. The CDR3 spells CASSLGTGARDTEAFF. The CDR3 DNA reads TGTGCCAGCAGCCTTGGGACAGGGGCCCGGGACACTGAAGCTTTCTTT.

This clone was observed a single time. The rearrangement joins TRBV5-1 to TRBJ1-2, with D uncertain. Germline values: CDR1 SGHRS, CDR2 YFSETQ. Trimming removed 0 bases at V and 3 bases at J, with 12 bases between. This CDR3 is built from 15 residues. CDR3 nucleotides: TGCGCCAGCAGCTTGGCTGCGGCGGCGCACTATGGCTACACCTTC. This codes for CASSLAAAAHYGYTF.

In its sample, this clone was seen a few times. The chain combines TRBV13 with TRBJ2-1; unclear D gene. V lost 0 bases, J lost 0 bases, and 12 bases lay in between. The CDR3 is 17 amino acids. The germline V gene encodes CDR1 PRHDT and CDR2 FYEKMQ (reference sequence). CDR3: CASSLGLVGGSYNEQFF. DNA of the CDR3: TGTGCCAGCAGCTTAGGTCTCGTTGGCGGCTCCTACAATGAGCAGTTCTTC.

The chain is built from TRBV4-1 and TRBJ2-1; no reliable D call. This CDR3 contains 16 residues. Germline V gene lookup returns CDR1 MGHRA and CDR2 YSYEKL. V was cut by 1 base and J by 3 bases, with 13 bases left in between. The CDR3 is CASSQVDLVDYNEQFF. The CDR3 bases are TGCGCCAGCAGCCAAGTTGACCTAGTTGACTACAATGAGCAGTTCTTC.

J is TRBJ1-4 and V is TRBV6-6; D is undetermined. CDR3 size: 11 residues. V was cut by 7 bases and J by 8 bases, with 8 bases left in between. Germline V gene lookup returns CDR1 MNHNY and CDR2 SVGAGI (reference sequence). DNA of the CDR3: TGTGCCAGCACCCGCGGGGAAAAACTGTTTTTT. This sequence encodes CASTRGEKLFF.

The chain has TRBV7-9 and TRBJ2-5; 7 bases are shared with TRBD1. CDR3 length: 15 amino acids. V shed 5 bases and J 5 bases; nucleotides not matched to a gene: 11. Germline V CDR1 and CDR2: SEHNR, FQNEAQ (reference sequence). The CDR3 protein is CASSPPGQAQETQYF. For the CDR3, the DNA is TGTGCCAGCAGCCCCCCAGGACAGGCCCAGGAGACCCAGTACTTC.

The chain combines TRBV19 with TRBJ2-4; 7 positions match TRBD1. The V and J ends lost 5 bases and 7 bases, in that order; junction bases with no gene match: 11. This CDR3 spans 15 amino acids. The V gene's germline CDR1 is LNHDA and CDR2 SQIVND (reference sequence). The CDR3: CASSRPGTATNIQYF. The CDR3 DNA follows: TGTGCCAGTAGTCGCCCCGGGACAGCAACTAACATTCAGTACTTC.

The chain is built from TRBV18 and TRBJ2-7, with 7 bases fitting TRBD1. Trimming at V came to 4 bases and at J to 4 bases, leaving 10 bases not matched to a gene. The germline V gene has CDR1 KGHSH and CDR2 LQKENI. This CDR3 has 15 residues. The CDR3 reads CASSRSATGSYEQYF. In nucleotides, the CDR3 is TGTGCCAGCTCACGTTCCGCGACAGGGTCGTACGAGCAGTACTTC.